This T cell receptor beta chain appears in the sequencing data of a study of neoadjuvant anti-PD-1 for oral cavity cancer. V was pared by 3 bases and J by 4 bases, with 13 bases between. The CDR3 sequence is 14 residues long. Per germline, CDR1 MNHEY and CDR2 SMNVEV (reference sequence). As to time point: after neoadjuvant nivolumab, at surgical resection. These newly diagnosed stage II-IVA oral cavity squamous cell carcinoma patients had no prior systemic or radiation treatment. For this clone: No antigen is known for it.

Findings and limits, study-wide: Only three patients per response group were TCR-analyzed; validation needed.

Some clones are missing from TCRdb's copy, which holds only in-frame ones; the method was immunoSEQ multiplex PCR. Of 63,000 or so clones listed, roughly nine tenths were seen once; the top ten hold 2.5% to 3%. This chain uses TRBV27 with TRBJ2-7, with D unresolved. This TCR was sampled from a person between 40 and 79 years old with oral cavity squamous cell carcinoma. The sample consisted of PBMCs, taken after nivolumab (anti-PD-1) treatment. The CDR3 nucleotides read TGTGCCAGCAGTTTGGCTGCAGTTGGTTACGAGCAGTACTTC. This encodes CASSLAAVGYEQYF.